The clone carrying this T cell receptor (beta chain) has a count of ten or more. The sample belongs to a study of blood T cell repertoires in COVID-19. V was cut by 3 bases and J by 4 bases, with 9 bases left in between. The CDR3 totals 13 residues. Germline CDR1 reads LGHNA; CDR2 reads YNFKEQ. Using immunoSEQ multiplex PCR, the repertoire was profiled, and TCRdb retains in-frame clones only, with some absent. The table has under 95,000 clones, around 87% seen once. Sample: peripheral blood. This sequence joins TRBV4-2 and TRBJ1-1; D unclear. The sequence came from a man aged 40-49 years with acute or convalescent COVID-19. The DNA of the CDR3 is TGTGCCAGCAGCCAGGAGGTGGGCACTGAAGCTTTCTTT. It translates to CASSQEVGTEAFF.